This T cell receptor beta chain was found in a study of T-cell memory formation after mild COVID-19. With 2 bases removed from V and 2 bases from J, the gap between germline ends came to 15 bases. The CDR3 runs 16 residues. Germline CDR1 reads SGHTA; CDR2 reads FQGNSA. 5'RACE, which relied on constant-segment primers, yielded TCR alpha and TCR beta cDNA libraries carrying sample barcodes and UMIs. Each CDR3 protein is one row after TCRdb ran MiXCR on the 5' RACE reads. The table includes roughly 45,000 distinct CDR3 sequences, 25% to 35% detected once. Sequenced sample: PBMCs or a T cell subset sorted from them (not recorded which). The clonotype was recovered from a young man who had mild COVID-19 (a few samples of this study predate the infection). Cell type and time point are not known. The chain employs TRBV7-2 and TRBJ2-5; D could derive from TRBD1 or TRBD2 (5 bases each). This chain's CDR3 is CASSLILGEKQETQYF. CDR3 coding DNA: TGTGCCAGCAGCTTAATCTTGGGGGAGAAACAAGAGACCCAGTACTTC. Together with reference TRBV7-2 and TRBJ2-5, the CDR3 gives the full variable domain: GAGVSQSPSNKVTEKGKDVELRCDPISGHTALYWYRQSLGQGLEFLIYFQGNSAPDKSGLPSDRFSAERTGGSVSTLTIQRTQQEDSAVYLCASSLILGEKQETQYFGPGTRLLVL.